Listed here is a single T cell receptor beta chain. This sample was taken from a study of blood T cells in healthy people across ages. A J-beta primer mix and a sample-barcoded 5' primer were used in a second PCR of about 7 to 12 cycles. TCRdb passed the 5' RACE reads through MiXCR, listing each CDR3 protein once. The table has 1 million to 1.2 million distinct CDR3 sequences, under 40% seen once. Germline-derived CDR1 and CDR2 are SGDLS and YYNGEE. Trimming left V 6 bases short and J 2 bases short, with 15 bases between. This CDR3 region has 15 residues. The chain combines TRBV9 with TRBJ2-1; D unresolved. The receptor was isolated from a man younger than 30 in good health. The source material was blood. CDR3 sequence: CASNPTSSTYNEQFF. CDR3 bases: TGTGCCAGCAACCCGACATCATCTACCTACAATGAGCAGTTCTTC.